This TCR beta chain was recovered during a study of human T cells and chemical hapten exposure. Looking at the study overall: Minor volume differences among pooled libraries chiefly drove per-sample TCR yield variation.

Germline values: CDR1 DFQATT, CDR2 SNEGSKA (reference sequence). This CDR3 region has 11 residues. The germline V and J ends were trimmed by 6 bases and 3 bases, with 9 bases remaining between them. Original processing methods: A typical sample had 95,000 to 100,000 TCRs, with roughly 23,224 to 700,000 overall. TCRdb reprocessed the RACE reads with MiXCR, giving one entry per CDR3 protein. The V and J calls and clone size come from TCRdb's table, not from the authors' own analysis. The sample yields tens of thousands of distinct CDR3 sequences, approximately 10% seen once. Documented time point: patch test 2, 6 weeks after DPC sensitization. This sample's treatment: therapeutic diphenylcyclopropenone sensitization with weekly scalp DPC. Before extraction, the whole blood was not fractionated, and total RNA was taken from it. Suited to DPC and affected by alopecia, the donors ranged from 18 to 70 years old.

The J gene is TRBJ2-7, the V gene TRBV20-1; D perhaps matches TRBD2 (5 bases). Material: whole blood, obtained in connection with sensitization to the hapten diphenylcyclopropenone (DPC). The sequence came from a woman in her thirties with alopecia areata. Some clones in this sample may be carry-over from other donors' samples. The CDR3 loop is CSATGNYEQYF. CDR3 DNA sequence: TGCAGTGCAACCGGGAACTACGAGCAGTACTTC.